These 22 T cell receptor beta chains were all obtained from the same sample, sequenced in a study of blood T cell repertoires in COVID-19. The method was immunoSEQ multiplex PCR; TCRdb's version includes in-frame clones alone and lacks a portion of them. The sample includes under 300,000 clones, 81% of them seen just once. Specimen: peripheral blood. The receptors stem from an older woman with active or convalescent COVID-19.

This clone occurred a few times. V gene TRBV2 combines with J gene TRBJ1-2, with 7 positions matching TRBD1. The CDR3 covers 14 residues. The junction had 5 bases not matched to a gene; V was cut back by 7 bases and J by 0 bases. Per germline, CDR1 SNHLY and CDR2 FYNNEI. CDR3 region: CASTGDSANYGYTF. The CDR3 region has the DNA TGTGCCAGCACCGGGGACAGCGCTAACTATGGCTACACCTTC.

CDR3 region: CASNGGVTGELFF. In nucleotides, the CDR3 is TGTGCCAGCAATGGGGGGGTAACCGGGGAGCTGTTTTTT. The chain employs TRBV6-5 and TRBJ2-2; 7 nucleotides agree with TRBD2. V lost 7 bases, J lost 5 bases, and 4 bases stayed unmatched. The CDR3 consists of 13 residues. Germline loops: CDR1 MNHEY, CDR2 SVGAGI.

This CDR3 is CASSLDPGSNTGELFF. The DNA of the CDR3 is TGTGCCAGCAGCTTGGATCCAGGCTCGAACACCGGGGAGCTGTTTTTT. This chain links TRBV5-5 with TRBJ2-2; D call uncertain. V lost 0 bases to trimming and J lost 0 bases, with 9 bases between them. The CDR3 runs to 16 residues. In germline, CDR1 is SGHKS, CDR2 YYEKEE (reference sequence).

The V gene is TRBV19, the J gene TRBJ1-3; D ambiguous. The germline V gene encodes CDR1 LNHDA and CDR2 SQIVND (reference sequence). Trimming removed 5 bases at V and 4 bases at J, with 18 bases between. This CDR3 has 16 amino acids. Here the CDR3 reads CASSSEVSTLGNTIYF. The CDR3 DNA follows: TGTGCCAGTAGTTCTGAGGTATCGACGCTGGGAAACACCATATATTTT.

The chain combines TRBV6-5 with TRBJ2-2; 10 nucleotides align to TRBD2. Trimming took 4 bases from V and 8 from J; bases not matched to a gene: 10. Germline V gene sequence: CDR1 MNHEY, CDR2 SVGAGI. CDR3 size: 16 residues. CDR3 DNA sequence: TGTGCCAGCAGTTTGGCCGCTAGCGGGGGAACAGGGGAGCTGTTTTTT. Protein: CASSLAASGGTGELFF.

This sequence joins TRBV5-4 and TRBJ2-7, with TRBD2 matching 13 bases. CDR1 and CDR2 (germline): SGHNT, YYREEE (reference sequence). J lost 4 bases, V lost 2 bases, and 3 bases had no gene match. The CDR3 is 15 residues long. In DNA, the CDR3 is TGTGCCAGCAGCTTTACTAGCGGGGGGGATTACGAGCAGTACTTC. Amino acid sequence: CASSFTSGGDYEQYF. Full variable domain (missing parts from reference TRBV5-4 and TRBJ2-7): ETGVTQSPTHLIKTRGQQVTLRCSSQSGHNTVSWYQQALGQGPQFIFQYYREEENGRGNFPPRFSGLQFPNYSSELNVNALELDDSALYLCASSFTSGGDYEQYFGPGTRLTVT.

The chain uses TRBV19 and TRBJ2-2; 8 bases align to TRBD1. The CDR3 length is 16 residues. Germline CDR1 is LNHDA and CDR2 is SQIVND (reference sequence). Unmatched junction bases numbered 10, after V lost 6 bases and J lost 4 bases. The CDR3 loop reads CASRGDRRPITGELFF. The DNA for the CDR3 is TGTGCCAGTAGGGGGGACAGGCGGCCCATCACCGGGGAGCTGTTTTTT. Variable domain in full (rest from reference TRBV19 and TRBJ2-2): DGGITQSPKYLFRKEGQNVTLSCEQNLNHDAMYWYRQDPGQGLRLIYYSQIVNDFQKGDIAEGYSVSREKKESFPLTVTSAQKNPTAFYLCASRGDRRPITGELFFGEGSRLTVL.

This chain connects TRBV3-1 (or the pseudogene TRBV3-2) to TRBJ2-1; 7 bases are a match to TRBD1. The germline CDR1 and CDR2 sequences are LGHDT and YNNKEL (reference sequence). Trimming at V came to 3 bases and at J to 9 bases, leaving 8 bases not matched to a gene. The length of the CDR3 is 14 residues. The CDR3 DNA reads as TGTGCCAGCAGCCAGGGCTTACAGGGGTCTGAGCAGTTCTTC. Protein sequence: CASSQGLQGSEQFF.

The CDR3 DNA reads as TGCGCCAGCAGCCCCGCGGGGGGCGACTCCTACAATGAGCAGTTCTTC. It yields the protein CASSPAGGDSYNEQFF. The chain is built from TRBV5-1 and TRBJ2-1; 8 bases map to TRBD2. CDR1 is SGHRS, CDR2 YFSETQ, per germline. This CDR3 is 16 amino acids long. The V segment lost 4 bases and the J segment 0 bases; nucleotides outside the gene matches: 6. The entire variable domain, with the rest obtained from reference TRBV5-1 and TRBJ2-1, is as follows: KAGVTQTPRYLIKTRGQQVTLSCSPISGHRSVSWYQQTPGQGLQFLFEYFSETQRNKGNFPGRFSGRQFSNSRSEMNVSTLELGDSALYLCASSPAGGDSYNEQFFGPGTRLTVL.

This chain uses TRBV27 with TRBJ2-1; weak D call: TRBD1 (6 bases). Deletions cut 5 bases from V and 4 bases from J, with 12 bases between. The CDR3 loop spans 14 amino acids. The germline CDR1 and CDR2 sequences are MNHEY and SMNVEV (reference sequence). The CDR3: CASSQTTGYNEQFF. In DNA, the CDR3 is TGTGCCAGCAGTCAAACGACAGGTTACAATGAGCAGTTCTTC.

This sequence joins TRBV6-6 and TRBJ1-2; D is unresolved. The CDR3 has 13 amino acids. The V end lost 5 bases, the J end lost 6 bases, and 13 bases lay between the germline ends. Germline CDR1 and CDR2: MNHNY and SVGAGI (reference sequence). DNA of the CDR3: TGTGCCAGCAGTGTGACCGGGATGGATGGCTACACCTTC. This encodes CASSVTGMDGYTF.

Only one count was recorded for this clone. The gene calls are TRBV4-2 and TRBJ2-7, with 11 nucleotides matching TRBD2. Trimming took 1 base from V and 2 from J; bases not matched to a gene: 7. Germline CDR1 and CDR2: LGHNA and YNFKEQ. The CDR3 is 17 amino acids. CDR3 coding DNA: TGTGCCAGCAGCCAAGGGGCTCCGACTAGCGGGGCCTACGAGCAGTACTTC. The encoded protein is CASSQGAPTSGAYEQYF.

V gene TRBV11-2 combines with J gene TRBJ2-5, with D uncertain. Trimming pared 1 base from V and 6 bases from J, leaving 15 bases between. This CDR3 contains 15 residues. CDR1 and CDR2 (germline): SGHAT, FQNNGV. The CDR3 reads CASSLAPTHSQTQYF. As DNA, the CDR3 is TGTGCCAGCAGCTTAGCCCCGACCCATAGCCAGACCCAGTACTTC.

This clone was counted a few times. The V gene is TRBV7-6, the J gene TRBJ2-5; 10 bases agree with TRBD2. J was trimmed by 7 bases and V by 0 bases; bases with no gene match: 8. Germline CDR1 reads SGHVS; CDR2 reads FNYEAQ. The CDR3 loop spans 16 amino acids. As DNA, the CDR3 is TGTGCCAGCAGCTTAGCTAGCGGGGGGCCCGGGGGGACCCAGTACTTC. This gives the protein CASSLASGGPGGTQYF. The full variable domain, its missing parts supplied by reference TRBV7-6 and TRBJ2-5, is GAGVSQSPRYKVTKRGQDVALRCDPISGHVSLYWYRQALGQGPEFLTYFNYEAQQDKSGLPNDRFSAERPEGSISTLTIQRTEQRDSAMYRCASSLASGGPGGTQYFGPGTRLLVL.

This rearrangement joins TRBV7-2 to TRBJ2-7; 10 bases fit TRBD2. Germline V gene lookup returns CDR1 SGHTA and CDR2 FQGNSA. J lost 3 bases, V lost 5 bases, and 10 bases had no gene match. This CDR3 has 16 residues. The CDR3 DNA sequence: TGTGCCAGCAGCCCAAGTGTGGCTAGCGGGGGCTACGAGCAGTACTTC. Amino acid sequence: CASSPSVASGGYEQYF.

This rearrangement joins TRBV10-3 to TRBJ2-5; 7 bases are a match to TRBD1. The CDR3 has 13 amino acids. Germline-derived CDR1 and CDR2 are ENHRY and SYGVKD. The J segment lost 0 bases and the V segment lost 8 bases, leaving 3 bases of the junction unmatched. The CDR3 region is CAISTGDQETQYF. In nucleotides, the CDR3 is TGTGCCATCTCTACAGGGGACCAAGAGACCCAGTACTTC.

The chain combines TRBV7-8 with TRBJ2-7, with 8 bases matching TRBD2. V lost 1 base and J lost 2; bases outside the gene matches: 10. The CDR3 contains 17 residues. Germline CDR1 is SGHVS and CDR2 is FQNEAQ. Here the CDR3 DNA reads TGTGCCAGCAGCTTAGGGGTCCCACGGGGGGGGACCTACGAGCAGTACTTC. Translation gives CASSLGVPRGGTYEQYF.

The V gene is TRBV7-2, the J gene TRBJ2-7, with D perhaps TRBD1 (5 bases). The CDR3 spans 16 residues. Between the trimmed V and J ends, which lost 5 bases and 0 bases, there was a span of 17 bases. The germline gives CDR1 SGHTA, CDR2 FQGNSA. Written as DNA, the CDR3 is TGTGCCAGCAGCCCAATAACGAGCAGGGTCTCCTACGAGCAGTACTTC. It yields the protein CASSPITSRVSYEQYF.

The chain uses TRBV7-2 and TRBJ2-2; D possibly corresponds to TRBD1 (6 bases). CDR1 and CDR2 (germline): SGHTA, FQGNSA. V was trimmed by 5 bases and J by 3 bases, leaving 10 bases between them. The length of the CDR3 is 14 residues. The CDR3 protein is CASSEDRYTGELFF. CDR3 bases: TGTGCCAGCAGCGAGGACAGATACACCGGGGAGCTGTTTTTT.

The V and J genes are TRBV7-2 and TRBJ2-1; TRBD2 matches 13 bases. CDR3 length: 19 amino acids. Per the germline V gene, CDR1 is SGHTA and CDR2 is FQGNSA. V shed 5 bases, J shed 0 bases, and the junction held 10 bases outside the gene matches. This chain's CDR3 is CASSLPGTSGASSYNEQFF. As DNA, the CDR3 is TGTGCCAGCAGCCTCCCCGGGACTAGCGGGGCTAGCTCCTACAATGAGCAGTTCTTC.

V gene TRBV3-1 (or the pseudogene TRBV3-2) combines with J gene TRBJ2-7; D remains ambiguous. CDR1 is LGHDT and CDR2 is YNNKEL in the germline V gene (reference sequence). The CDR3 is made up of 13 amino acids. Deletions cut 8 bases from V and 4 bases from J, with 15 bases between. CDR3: CASSQAGPYEQYF. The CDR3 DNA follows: TGTGCCAGCTCCCAGGCAGGCCCTTACGAGCAGTACTTC.

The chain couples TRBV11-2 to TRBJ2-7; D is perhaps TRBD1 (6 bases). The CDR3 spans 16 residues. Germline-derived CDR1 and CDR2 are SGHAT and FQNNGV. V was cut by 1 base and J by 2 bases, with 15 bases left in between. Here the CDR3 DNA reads TGTGCCAGCAGCTTAGCCACAGGGCCGTACCCCTACGAGCAGTACTTC. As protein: CASSLATGPYPYEQYF.